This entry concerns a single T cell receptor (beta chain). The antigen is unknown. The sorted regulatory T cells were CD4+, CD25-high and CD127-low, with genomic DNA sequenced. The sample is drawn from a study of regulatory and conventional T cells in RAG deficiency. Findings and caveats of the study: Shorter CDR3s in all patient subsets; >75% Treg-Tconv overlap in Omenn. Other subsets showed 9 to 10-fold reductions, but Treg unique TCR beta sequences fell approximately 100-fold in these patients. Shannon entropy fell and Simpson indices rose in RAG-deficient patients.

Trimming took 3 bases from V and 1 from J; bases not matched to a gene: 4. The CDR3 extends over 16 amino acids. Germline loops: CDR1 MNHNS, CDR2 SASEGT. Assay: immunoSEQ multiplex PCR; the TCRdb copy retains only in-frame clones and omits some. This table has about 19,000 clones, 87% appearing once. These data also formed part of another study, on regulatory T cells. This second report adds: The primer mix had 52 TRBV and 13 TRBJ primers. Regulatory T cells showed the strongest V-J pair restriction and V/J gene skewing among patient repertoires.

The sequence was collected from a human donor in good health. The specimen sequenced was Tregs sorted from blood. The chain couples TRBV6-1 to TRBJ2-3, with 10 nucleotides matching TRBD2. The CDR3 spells CASSERAGGRTDTQYF. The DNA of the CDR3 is TGTGCCAGCAGTGAGCGAGCGGGAGGGCGCACAGATACGCAGTATTTT.